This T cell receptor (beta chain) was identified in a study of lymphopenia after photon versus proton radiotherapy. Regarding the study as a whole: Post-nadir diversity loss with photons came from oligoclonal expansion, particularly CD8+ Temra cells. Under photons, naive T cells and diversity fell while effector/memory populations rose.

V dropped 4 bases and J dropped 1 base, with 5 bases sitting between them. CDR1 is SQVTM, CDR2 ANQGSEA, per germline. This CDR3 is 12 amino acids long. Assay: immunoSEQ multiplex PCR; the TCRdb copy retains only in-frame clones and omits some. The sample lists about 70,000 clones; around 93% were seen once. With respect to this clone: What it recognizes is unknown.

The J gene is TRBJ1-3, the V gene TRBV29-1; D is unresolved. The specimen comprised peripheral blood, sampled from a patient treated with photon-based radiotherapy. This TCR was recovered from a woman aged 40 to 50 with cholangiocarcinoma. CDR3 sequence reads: CSVAQSGNTIYF. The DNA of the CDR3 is TGCAGCGTTGCGCAGTCTGGAAACACCATATATTTT.